The clone carrying this TCR beta chain was picked up a small number of times. Its antigen is not identified. The sample belongs to a study of early T cells in non-severe SARS-CoV-2 infection. V was cut by 5 bases and J by 1 base, with 9 bases left in between. The germline V gene encodes CDR1 SEHNR and CDR2 FQNEAQ (reference sequence). The CDR3 is made up of 14 amino acids. Individually, cDNA molecules had unique molecular identifiers attached to them. MiXCR, applied by TCRdb to the 5' RACE reads, yields one record per CDR3 protein. The top ten clones hold 9% to 10% of a sample with around 58,000 distinct CDR3 sequences, under 15% of them seen once. Overall study results and limits: Lookups in VDJdb leaned toward anti-spike CD8 responses and missed private and CD4 specificities.

This sequence was found in an adult who was a healthcare worker with PCR-confirmed SARS-CoV-2 infection or an uninfected control (not recorded which). Sequencing was performed on whole blood, taken at baseline. The chain uses TRBV7-9 and TRBJ1-3; tentative D call: TRBD1 (5 bases). CDR3 residues: CASSDGTSGNTIYF. The CDR3 coding sequence is TGTGCCAGCAGCGACGGGACGTCTGGAAACACCATATATTTT. Drawing the rest from reference TRBV7-9 and TRBJ1-3, the complete variable domain is DTGVSQNPRHKITKRGQNVTFRCDPISEHNRLYWYRQTLGQGPEFLTYFQNEAQLEKSRLLSDRFSAERPKGSFSTLEIQRTEQGDSAMYLCASSDGTSGNTIYFGEGSWLTVV.